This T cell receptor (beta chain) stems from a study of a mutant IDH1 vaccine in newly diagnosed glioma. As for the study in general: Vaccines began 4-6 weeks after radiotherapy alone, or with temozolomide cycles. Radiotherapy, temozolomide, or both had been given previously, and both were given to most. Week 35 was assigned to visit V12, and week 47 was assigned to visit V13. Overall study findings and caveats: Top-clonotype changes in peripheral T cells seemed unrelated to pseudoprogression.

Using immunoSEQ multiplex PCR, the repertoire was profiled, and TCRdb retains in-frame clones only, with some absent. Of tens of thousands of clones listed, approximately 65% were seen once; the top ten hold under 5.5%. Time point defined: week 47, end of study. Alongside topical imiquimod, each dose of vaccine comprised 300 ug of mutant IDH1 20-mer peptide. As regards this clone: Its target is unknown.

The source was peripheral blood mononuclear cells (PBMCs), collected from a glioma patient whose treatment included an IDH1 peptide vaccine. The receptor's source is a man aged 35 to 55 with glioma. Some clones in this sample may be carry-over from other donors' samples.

The CDR3 DNA is TGCGCCAGGCTTCGGGGGGACCCTTCCTACGAGCAGTACTTC. Protein product: CARLRGDPSYEQYF. The chain links TRBV5-1 to TRBJ2-7; TRBD2 matches 7 bases. Germline V CDR1 and CDR2: SGHRS, YFSETQ. V was pared by 8 bases and J by 1 base, with 9 bases of the junction left unmatched. The CDR3 is made up of 14 amino acids.